This passage covers 27 T cell receptor beta chains from one sample sequenced in a study of T cells after yellow fever vaccination. TCRdb independently ran MiXCR on the 5' RACE reads; one entry per CDR3 protein. The data hold 500,000 to 650,000 distinct CDR3 sequences, with about a sixth observed a single time. Source: PBMCs, taken less than 6 days after the first yellow fever vaccination. The source is a man younger than 30 who received the YFV17D yellow fever vaccine.

The V and J genes are TRBV11-2 and TRBJ2-6, with TRBD2 matching 8 bases. V gave up 5 bases and J gave up 2 bases; unmatched junction bases: 5. The germline gives CDR1 SGHAT, CDR2 FQNNGV. This CDR3 is 16 amino acids long. The CDR3 bases are TGTGCCAGCAGCCCCCGGGGGGGGCCTGGGGCCAACGTCCTGACTTTC. The encoded protein is CASSPRGGPGANVLTF.

This chain connects TRBV4-1 to TRBJ2-3, with a possible D match to TRBD2 (6 bases). V lost 7 bases and J lost 6, with 23 bases in between. The length of the CDR3 is 16 residues. Per the germline V gene, CDR1 is MGHRA and CDR2 is YSYEKL. The CDR3 spells CASKPTLGGVRDTQYF. Here the CDR3 DNA reads TGCGCCAGCAAGCCAACACTCGGGGGAGTCCGGGATACGCAGTATTTT.

This clonotype occurred a few times. This chain uses TRBV11-2 with TRBJ1-2; maybe TRBD1 (5 bases). Germline V gives CDR1 SGHAT, CDR2 FQNNGV. The CDR3 spans 18 residues. Trimming removed 1 base at V and 6 bases at J, with 24 bases between. The CDR3 loop reads CASSLVGLLPGGMNGYTF. CDR3 nucleotides: TGTGCCAGCAGCTTAGTTGGGCTCCTACCCGGGGGAATGAATGGCTACACCTTC.

The rearrangement joins TRBV5-1 to TRBJ2-5; TRBD2 matches 7 bases. V shed 1 base and J 0 bases; nucleotides not matched to a gene: 3. The CDR3 extends over 15 amino acids. Looked up from germline, CDR1 is SGHRS and CDR2 is YFSETQ. The CDR3, as DNA: TGCGCCAGCAGCTTGTGGGGGGGGAACCAAGAGACCCAGTACTTC. Amino acids: CASSLWGGNQETQYF.

This clonotype has a handful of counts. V gene TRBV6-2 or TRBV6-3 combines with J gene TRBJ2-7; D may be TRBD1 (5 bases). The CDR3 is made up of 13 amino acids. Germline V gene data show CDR1 as MNHEY and CDR2 as SVGEGT. The V end was cut by 11 bases, the J end by 5 bases, with 19 bases between. CDR3: CASSPTGFHEQYF. The CDR3, as DNA: TGTGCCTCCTCGCCCACAGGCTTCCACGAGCAGTACTTC.

The chain's CDR3 is CASSPIRQGERETQYF. The CDR3 DNA sequence: TGTGCCAGCAGCCCTATAAGACAGGGAGAGCGAGAGACCCAGTACTTC. The chain employs TRBV7-9 and TRBJ2-5, with 7 bases that match TRBD1. Per the germline V gene, CDR1 is SEHNR and CDR2 is FQNEAQ (reference sequence). V trimming: 5 bases; J trimming: 4 bases; junction bases outside the gene matches: 13. The CDR3 loop spans 16 amino acids.

This clonotype was seen more than once but under ten times. The rearrangement links TRBV4-3 to TRBJ1-1, with a possible D match to TRBD1 (6 bases). Deletions cut 1 base from V and 1 base from J, with 16 bases between. Looked up from germline, CDR1 is LGHNA and CDR2 is YSLEER. CDR3 length: 17 residues. This CDR3 reads CASSQAPGGLGNTEAFF. CDR3 DNA: TGCGCCAGCAGCCAAGCCCCCGGGGGCCTCGGGAACACTGAAGCTTTCTTT.

This clonotype has only a few counts. The genes are TRBV12-3 or TRBV12-4 and TRBJ2-1, with TRBD1 identical over 7 bases. The CDR3 loop spans 17 amino acids. Trimming cost V 2 bases and J 6 bases; bases outside gene matches: 13. CDR3 residues: CASSLIPGTVKGNEQFF. The CDR3 DNA reads as TGTGCCAGCAGTTTAATTCCTGGGACAGTAAAGGGCAATGAGCAGTTCTTC.

In its sample, this clonotype was seen a few times. The chain joins TRBV29-1 to TRBJ1-1; 9 nucleotides align to TRBD1. Germline V gene data show CDR1 as SQVTM and CDR2 as ANQGSEA. This CDR3 spans 13 amino acids. J was trimmed by 4 bases and V by 4 bases; bases with no gene match: 4. The CDR3 nucleotides are TGCAGCGTTGGACAGGGGGAGGGCACTGAAGCTTTCTTT. It yields the protein CSVGQGEGTEAFF. Complete variable domain (other parts from reference TRBV29-1 and TRBJ1-1): SAVISQKPSRDICQRGTSLTIQCQVDSQVTMMFWYRQQPGQSLTLIATANQGSEATYESGFVIDKFPISRPNLTFSTLTVSNMSPEDSSIYLCSVGQGEGTEAFFGQGTRLTVV.

In its sample, this clonotype was seen a few times. This chain connects TRBV7-2 to TRBJ2-1, with TRBD2 matching over 8 bases. Trimming cost V 2 bases and J 5 bases; bases outside gene matches: 5. This CDR3 contains 15 residues. The germline V gene has CDR1 SGHTA and CDR2 FQGNSA. The CDR3 nucleotides are TGTGCCAGCAGCTTATTTACTAGCGGAAACAATGAGCAGTTCTTC. This sequence encodes CASSLFTSGNNEQFF. Using reference TRBV7-2 and TRBJ2-1 for the parts outside the CDR3, the full variable domain is GAGVSQSPSNKVTEKGKDVELRCDPISGHTALYWYRQSLGQGLEFLIYFQGNSAPDKSGLPSDRFSAERTGGSVSTLTIQRTQQEDSAVYLCASSLFTSGNNEQFFGPGTRLTVL.

This chain uses TRBV28 with TRBJ2-7; D is uncertain. The V gene lost 4 bases and the J gene lost 4 bases, with 14 bases spanning the gap. Germline V gene sequence: CDR1 MDHEN, CDR2 SYDVKM. The CDR3 consists of 14 residues. Here the CDR3 reads CASSSAARYYEQYV. The CDR3 region has the DNA TGTGCCAGCAGTTCGGCGGCGAGGTATTACGAGCAGTACGTC.

V gene TRBV7-2 combines with J gene TRBJ2-3; D remains unclear. CDR3 length: 15 amino acids. Germline loops: CDR1 SGHTA, CDR2 FQGNSA. V was clipped by 1 base and J by 6 bases, with 14 bases between them. This CDR3 is CASSLDGPPGDTQYF. In nucleotides, the CDR3 is TGTGCCAGCAGCTTAGATGGACCCCCGGGCGATACGCAGTATTTT.

This clonotype showed up just a few times. The chain links TRBV6-2 or TRBV6-3 to TRBJ2-7; D uncertain. The CDR3 is made up of 13 amino acids. Trimming pared 2 bases from V and 2 bases from J, leaving 7 bases between. CDR1 is MNHEY and CDR2 is SVGEGT in the germline V gene. The CDR3 DNA is TGTGCCAGCAGTTACGGTCTAGCCTACGAGCAGTACGTC. It is translated as CASSYGLAYEQYV.

This clonotype has a handful of counts. The rearrangement links TRBV18 to TRBJ2-7; 7 bases agree with TRBD1. This CDR3 is built from 16 residues. After removal of 2 bases from V and 3 bases from J, the junction contained 10 bases not matched to a gene. The V gene's germline CDR1 is KGHSH and CDR2 LQKENI. The CDR3 DNA reads TGTGCCAGCTCACCAGGGCAGGGCAGGGACAGCTACGAGCAGTACTTC. Translated: CASSPGQGRDSYEQYF.

Turning to this clonotype: An end of the junction differs from the germline gene, which may be a read error. The chain couples TRBV27 to TRBJ1-1; TRBD1 agrees at 7 bases. CDR1 is MNHEY, CDR2 SMNVEV, per germline (reference sequence). The CDR3 runs to 14 residues. CDR3 amino acids: CASSAATGNAEAFF. Here the CDR3 DNA reads TGTGCCAGCAGCGCCGCGACAGGGAACGCTGAAGCTTTCTTT.

The CDR3 spells CASSFAVGVGQPQHF. CDR3 coding DNA: TGTGCCAGCAGTTTTGCAGTGGGGGTAGGGCAGCCCCAGCATTTT. This rearrangement joins TRBV12-3 or TRBV12-4 to TRBJ1-5; tentative D call: TRBD1 (5 bases). Trimming pared 3 bases from V and 7 bases from J, leaving 16 bases between. This CDR3 is built from 15 residues.

Only a few counts were recorded for this clonotype. The V gene is TRBV6-5, the J gene TRBJ2-5; perhaps TRBD1 as D (5 bases). The CDR3 runs 11 residues. The germline V gene has CDR1 MNHEY and CDR2 SVGAGI. In DNA, the CDR3 is TGTGCGACAGAATGGCAAGAGACCCAGTACTTC. Translating it yields CATEWQETQYF.

CDR3 loop: CASTTGSGANVLTF. The CDR3 nucleotides are TGCGCCAGCACGACAGGATCTGGGGCCAACGTCCTGACTTTC. The chain is built from TRBV5-1 and TRBJ2-6, with a weak D call TRBD1 (6 bases). The CDR3 is 14 amino acids. Per the germline V gene, CDR1 is SGHRS and CDR2 is YFSETQ. V dropped 6 bases and J dropped 1 base, with 8 bases sitting between them.

This rearrangement joins TRBV7-2 to TRBJ1-5, with 9 bases fitting TRBD1. V was pared by 5 bases and J by 7 bases, with 9 bases of the junction left unmatched. This CDR3 has 15 amino acids. The V gene's germline CDR1 is SGHTA and CDR2 FQGNSA. The CDR3 loop reads CASSPGGQGTQPQHF. The CDR3, as DNA: TGTGCCAGCAGCCCCGGGGGACAGGGAACCCAGCCCCAGCATTTT. The whole variable domain, filled in from reference TRBV7-2 and TRBJ1-5, reads GAGVSQSPSNKVTEKGKDVELRCDPISGHTALYWYRQSLGQGLEFLIYFQGNSAPDKSGLPSDRFSAERTGGSVSTLTIQRTQQEDSAVYLCASSPGGQGTQPQHFGDGTRLSIL.

The chain combines TRBV7-6 with TRBJ2-3; D gene uncertain. Germline CDR1 is SGHVS and CDR2 is FNYEAQ. The CDR3 length is 14 residues. With 3 bases removed from V and 2 bases from J, the gap between germline ends came to 9 bases. The CDR3 spells CASSFAENTDTQYF. The CDR3 nucleotides are TGTGCCAGCAGCTTCGCAGAGAACACAGATACGCAGTATTTT.

The sample holds a few counts of this clonotype. The V and J genes are TRBV19 and TRBJ1-5; the D is unclear. Looked up from germline, CDR1 is LNHDA and CDR2 is SQIVND (reference sequence). The ends were cut back, 3 bases at V and 2 bases at J, with 8 bases in the middle. The CDR3 consists of 14 residues. The CDR3 DNA reads as TGTGCCAGTAGTATGGATGATGGCAATCAGCCCCAGCATTTT. Translation gives CASSMDDGNQPQHF.

The gene calls are TRBV7-9 and TRBJ2-1; D is possibly TRBD1 (5 bases). Germline values: CDR1 SEHNR, CDR2 FQNEAQ (reference sequence). The CDR3 contains 13 residues. V lost 3 bases and J 10 bases, leaving 13 bases between the germline ends. Here the CDR3 reads CASSFTGFSEQFF. The CDR3 DNA is TGTGCCAGCAGCTTCACAGGATTCAGCGAGCAGTTCTTC.

This clonotype was seen ten or more times. This chain joins TRBV5-1 and TRBJ2-2; D is undetermined. Trimming removed 2 bases at V and 3 bases at J, with 17 bases between. There are 17 residues in the CDR3. CDR1 and CDR2 from the germline V gene are SGHRS and YFSETQ. DNA of the CDR3: TGCGCCAGCAGCTTCATTCCGGGCAAGAGATACACCGGGGAGCTGTTTTTT. It specifies CASSFIPGKRYTGELFF.

This clonotype was detected a few times. The chain carries TRBV6-1 and TRBJ2-3; TRBD1 might be the D (6 bases). This CDR3 has 14 residues. Trimming left V 7 bases short and J 3 bases short, with 14 bases between. Looked up from germline, CDR1 is MNHNS and CDR2 is SASEGT. Here the CDR3 reads CASNHQQGTDTQYF. For the CDR3, the DNA is TGTGCCAGCAACCACCAACAGGGAACAGATACGCAGTATTTT.

The J gene is TRBJ2-5, the V gene TRBV5-1; D is possibly TRBD2 (6 bases). Trimming cost V 4 bases and J 5 bases, with 18 bases left between them. The CDR3 sequence is 15 residues long. Per the germline V gene, CDR1 is SGHRS and CDR2 is YFSETQ. The CDR3 loop is CASSRTTGVKETQYF. DNA of the CDR3: TGCGCCAGCAGCCGCACCACGGGAGTAAAGGAGACCCAGTACTTC.

The V call is TRBV5-1, the J call TRBJ2-1; maybe TRBD2 (5 bases). The ends were cut back, 0 bases at V and 0 bases at J, with 13 bases in the middle. Germline values: CDR1 SGHRS, CDR2 YFSETQ. CDR3 size: 17 residues. CDR3 bases: TGCGCCAGCAGCTTGGGCTACGGTGGGAGCTCCTACAATGAGCAGTTCTTC. It codes for CASSLGYGGSSYNEQFF.

This clonotype was seen only a few times. The rearrangement joins TRBV20-1 to TRBJ2-1; maybe TRBD1 (6 bases). CDR1 and CDR2 (germline): DFQATT, SNEGSKA (reference sequence). The CDR3 is 15 amino acids. The germline V and J ends were trimmed by 3 bases and 2 bases, with 14 bases remaining between them. In DNA form, the CDR3 reads TGCAGTGCTAGCCCTACGACAGGAACCTACAATGAGCAGTTCTTC. Translation: CSASPTTGTYNEQFF.